This T cell receptor beta chain appears in the sequencing data of a study of blood T cell repertoires in COVID-19 (dated by TCRdb to the early 2020s). Background for the entire study: Collaborator samples came from the United States, Italy and Spain and covered acute and convalescent phases of COVID-19. Deeply sampled blood TCRbeta repertoires from subjects exposed to, actively infected with, or recovered from COVID-19 were included in the dataset. Samples were obtained from the ongoing ImmuneRACE study (first 160 participants) and from over 1,000 subjects provided by 6 global collaborators. Where HLA class I and class II types were available, the types were taken from metadata supplied by the sample provider, not from assay-based typing. The repertoires were made available in a free public database intended to serve as a resource for research on the immune response to SARS-CoV-2. The material from the prospective study consisted of cDNA or gDNA derived from T cells, B-cell-depleted T cells, or PBMCs. A de-identified subject ID, COVID-19 status, age in years and sex were almost always included in the sample metadata. Results and caveats for the whole study, not just this receptor: How much clinical and demographic metadata was included differed by source and by participant, and the metadata was provided uncurated.

In the prospective study, participants were about 18 to 95 years old, resided in fewer than 25 geographic areas of the United States, and were enrolled through a virtual design. To assign participants to cohorts, the prospective study relied on clinical history that participants themselves reported in a screening survey and a study questionnaire. Exposed participants were defined as having been in contact with someone with a PCR-confirmed or clinician-diagnosed COVID-19 case within 2 weeks of study entry. In the prospective study, mobile phlebotomists collected whole blood, serum and a nasopharyngeal or oropharyngeal swab from each participant. Over a 2-month period, participants in the prospective study had the option of providing additional blood draws and questionnaires. Blood samples from the prospective study were shipped frozen or at room temperature prior to DNA extraction. In the germline V gene, CDR1 corresponds to SGDLS and CDR2 to YYNGEE. The CDR3 starts with the cysteine, ends with the phenylalanine, and has 17 residues. CDR3 DNA is the only sequence kept; it has 51 bases, read in frame from the first base. Unmatched junction bases come to 10, with V trimmed by 0 bases and J by 4 bases.

TCRbeta CDR3 regions were amplified from genomic DNA by means of the immunoSEQ Assay, a bias-controlled multiplex PCR. The original methods were these. The number of nucleated cells in each sample was estimated by amplification of reference gene primers within the assay. To quantify the absolute abundance of each unique TCRbeta CDR3 rearrangement, sequence reads were collapsed and filtered. For each sample, productive Simpson clonality was calculated as the square root of Simpson's diversity index over productive rearrangements. This immuneACCESS table, as held by TCRdb, lists in-frame sequences with V and J called but not all clones. Of the missing ones, under half trace to an unresolved V gene in checked studies; the others have no known cause. The V and J calls and the clone size are those of that table, but D and trimming were determined from the DNA. Across this sample there are fewer than 250,000 clones, with 83% seen only once. The ten largest account for about 3.8% of the sample.

Remarks on this clone: It lacks a known antigen. No much larger clone exists at a distance of one base, and base qualities are not known.

Input material: PBMCs or T cells enriched from blood (not recorded which). This TCR was sampled from a woman aged 40 to 49 who had been exposed to COVID-19. The chain is encoded by TRBV9 joined to TRBJ2-1, and 7 junctional nucleotides match TRBD2. CDR3 region: CASSVGGPAGRYNEQFF. The DNA reads as follows: TGTGCCAGCAGCGTAGGCGGCCCAGCGGGGAGATACAATGAGCAGTTCTTC.